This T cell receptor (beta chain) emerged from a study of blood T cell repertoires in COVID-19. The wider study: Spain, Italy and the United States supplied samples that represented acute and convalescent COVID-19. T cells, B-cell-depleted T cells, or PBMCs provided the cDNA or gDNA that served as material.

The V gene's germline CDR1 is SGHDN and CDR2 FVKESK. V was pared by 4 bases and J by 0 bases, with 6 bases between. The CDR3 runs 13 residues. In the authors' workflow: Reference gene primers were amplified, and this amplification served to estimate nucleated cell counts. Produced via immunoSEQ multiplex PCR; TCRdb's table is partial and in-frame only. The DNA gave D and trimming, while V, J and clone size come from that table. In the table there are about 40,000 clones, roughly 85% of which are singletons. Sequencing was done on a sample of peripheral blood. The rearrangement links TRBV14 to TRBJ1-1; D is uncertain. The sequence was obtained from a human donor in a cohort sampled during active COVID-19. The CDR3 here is CASSLTVNTEAFF. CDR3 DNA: TGTGCCAGCAGCCTTACGGTGAACACTGAAGCTTTCTTT.